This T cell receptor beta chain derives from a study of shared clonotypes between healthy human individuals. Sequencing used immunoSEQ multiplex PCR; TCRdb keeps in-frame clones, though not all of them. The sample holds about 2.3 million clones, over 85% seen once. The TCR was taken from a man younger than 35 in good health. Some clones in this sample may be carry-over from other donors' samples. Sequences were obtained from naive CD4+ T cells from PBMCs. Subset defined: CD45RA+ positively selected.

The CDR3: CASSQKAGAYEQYF. In nucleotides, the CDR3 is TGTGCCAGCAGTCAAAAGGCGGGAGCCTACGAGCAGTACTTC. The rearrangement uses TRBV27 and TRBJ2-7; TRBD2 matches 7 bases. Trimming removed 5 bases from V and 2 bases from J; junction bases left unmatched: 6. CDR1 and CDR2 (germline): MNHEY, SMNVEV (reference sequence). The CDR3 is 14 amino acids.